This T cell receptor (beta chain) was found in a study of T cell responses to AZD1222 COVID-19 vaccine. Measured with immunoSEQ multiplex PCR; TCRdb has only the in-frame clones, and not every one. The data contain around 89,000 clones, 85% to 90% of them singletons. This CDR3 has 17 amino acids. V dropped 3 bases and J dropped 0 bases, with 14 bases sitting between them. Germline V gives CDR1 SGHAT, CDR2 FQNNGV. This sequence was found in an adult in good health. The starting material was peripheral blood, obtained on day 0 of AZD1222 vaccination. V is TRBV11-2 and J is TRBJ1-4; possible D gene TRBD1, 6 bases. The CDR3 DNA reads TGTGCCAGCAGCTTTTGGACAGTCTCTGCAACTAATGAAAAACTGTTTTTT. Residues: CASSFWTVSATNEKLFF.